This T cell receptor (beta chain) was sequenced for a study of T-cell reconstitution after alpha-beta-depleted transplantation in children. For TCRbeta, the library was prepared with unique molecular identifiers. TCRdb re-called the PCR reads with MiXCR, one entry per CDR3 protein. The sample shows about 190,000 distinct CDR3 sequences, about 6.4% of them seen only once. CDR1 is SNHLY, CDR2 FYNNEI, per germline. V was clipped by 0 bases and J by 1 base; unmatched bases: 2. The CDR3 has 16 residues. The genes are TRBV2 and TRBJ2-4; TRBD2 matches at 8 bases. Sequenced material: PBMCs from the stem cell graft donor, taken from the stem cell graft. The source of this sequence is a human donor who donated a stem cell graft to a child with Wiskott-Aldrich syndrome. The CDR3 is CASSEAPGGAKNIQYF. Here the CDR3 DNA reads TGTGCCAGCAGTGAAGCGCCGGGGGGGGCCAAAAACATTCAGTACTTC.